This section outlines one T cell receptor (beta chain) sequence together with its context. Its antigen remains unknown. CDR3 length: 13 residues. Germline values: CDR1 SGHDT, CDR2 YYEEEE. The germline V and J ends were trimmed by 2 bases and 7 bases, with 13 bases remaining between them. Assay execution proceeded at the deep level. Using immunoSEQ multiplex PCR, the repertoire was profiled, and TCRdb retains in-frame clones only, with some absent. Here the sample spans some 2,500,000 clones, approximately 94% being singletons. These data belong to a study of shared clonotypes between healthy human individuals. Notes on the study in general: Blood alone was sampled, and tissue repertoires likely differ.

The TCR comes from a man aged 18 to 30 in good health. Some clones in this sample may be carry-over from other donors' samples. Sample: naive CD4+ T cells from PBMCs. Described subset: CD45RA+ positively selected. The genes are TRBV5-6 and TRBJ2-7; D is possibly TRBD1 (6 bases). CDR3 region: CASSFSRGLEQYF. As DNA, the CDR3 is TGTGCCAGCAGCTTCTCCAGGGGCCTGGAGCAGTACTTC.